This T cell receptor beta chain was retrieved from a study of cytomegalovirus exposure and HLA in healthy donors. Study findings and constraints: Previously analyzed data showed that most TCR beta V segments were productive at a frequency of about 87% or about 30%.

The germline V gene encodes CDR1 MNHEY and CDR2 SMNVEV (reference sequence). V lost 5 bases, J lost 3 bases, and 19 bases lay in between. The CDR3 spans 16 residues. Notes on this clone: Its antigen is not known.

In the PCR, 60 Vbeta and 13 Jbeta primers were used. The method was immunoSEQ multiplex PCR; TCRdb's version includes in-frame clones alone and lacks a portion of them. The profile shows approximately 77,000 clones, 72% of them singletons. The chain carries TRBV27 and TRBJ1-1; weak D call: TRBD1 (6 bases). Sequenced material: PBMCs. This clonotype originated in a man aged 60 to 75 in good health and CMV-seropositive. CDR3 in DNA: TGTGCCAGCAGTGCGAACTGGGGGCAGGGTGACACTGAAGCTTTCTTT. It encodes CASSANWGQGDTEAFF.